Reported below is one TCR beta chain. This sample was taken from a study of blood T cell repertoires in COVID-19. In the study overall: Italy, Spain and the United States were the sources of the convalescent and acute COVID-19 samples.

This CDR3 has 16 amino acids. Per germline, CDR1 KGHSH and CDR2 LQKENI. V was pared by 3 bases and J by 7 bases, with 19 bases between. Original handling: Estimation of nucleated cell counts was performed using reference gene primer amplification. TCRdb keeps only in-frame clones here, not all; method: immunoSEQ multiplex PCR. V, J and clone size reflect that table, while D and trimming were determined from the DNA. The sample lists just over 90,000 clones, about nine tenths occurring once. Sample: peripheral blood. The V call is TRBV18, the J call TRBJ1-3; possibly TRBD1 for D (6 bases). The clonotype originates from a human donor with active COVID-19. The donor label of this sample is uncertain. CDR3 amino acids: CASSPLQGPTTNTIYF. The CDR3 coding sequence is TGTGCCAGCTCACCGTTACAGGGCCCTACAACTAACACCATATATTTT.